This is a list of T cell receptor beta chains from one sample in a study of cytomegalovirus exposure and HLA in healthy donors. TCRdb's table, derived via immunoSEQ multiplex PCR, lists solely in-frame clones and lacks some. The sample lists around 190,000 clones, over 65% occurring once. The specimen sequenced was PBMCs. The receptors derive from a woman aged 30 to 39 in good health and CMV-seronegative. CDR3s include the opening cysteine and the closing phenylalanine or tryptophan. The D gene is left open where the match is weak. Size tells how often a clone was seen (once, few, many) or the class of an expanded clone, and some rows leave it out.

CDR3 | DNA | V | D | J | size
CASSQEPGRPYEQYF | TGTGCCAGCAGCCAAGAACCCGGGAGGCCCTACGAGCAGTACTTC | TRBV4-2 | TRBD2 | TRBJ2-7 | .
CASSLRVGAANYGYTF | TGTGCCAGCAGCCTTAGGGTGGGGGCTGCTAACTATGGCTACACCTTC | TRBV14 | . | TRBJ1-2 | .
CASSYGTSSYEQYF | TGTGCCAGCAGTTACGGGACATCCTCCTACGAGCAGTACTTC | TRBV6-5 | . | TRBJ2-7 | .
CASSYSLTDTQYF | TGTGCCAGCAGTTACTCACTCACAGATACGCAGTATTTT | TRBV6-6 | . | TRBJ2-3 | .
CASSEGVRTTGYGYTF | TGTGCCAGCAGTGAGGGCGTCAGAACAACTGGCTATGGCTACACCTTC | TRBV2 | . | TRBJ1-2 | .
CAWSSGGGTDTQYF | TGTGCCTGGAGTTCTGGGGGGGGCACAGATACGCAGTATTTT | TRBV30 | TRBD2 | TRBJ2-3 | once
CSVPVLDTQYF | TGCAGCGTCCCCGTACTCGATACGCAGTATTTT | TRBV29-1 | . | TRBJ2-3 | .
CASSAPRQGTYGYTF | TGTGCCAGCAGCGCTCCTAGACAGGGAACTTATGGCTACACCTTC | TRBV9 | TRBD1 | TRBJ1-2 | .
CASSPGLAGGNEQFF | TGTGCCAGCTCACCGGGACTAGCGGGAGGGAATGAGCAGTTCTTC | TRBV18 | TRBD2 | TRBJ2-1 | few
CAISEFQREGPGETQYF | TGTGCCATCAGTGAGTTTCAGCGGGAGGGACCTGGGGAGACCCAGTACTTC | TRBV10-3 | TRBD2 | TRBJ2-5 | .
CASSGESDTEAFF | TGTGCCAGCAGTGGCGAGTCGGACACCGAAGCTTTCTTT | TRBV6-4 | . | TRBJ1-1 | .
CASGREVNQPQHF | TGTGCCAGCGGAAGGGAGGTAAACCAGCCCCAGCATTTT | TRBV19 | . | TRBJ1-5 | .
CASSLEVPGQGFHEQYF | TGCGCCAGCAGCCTTGAAGTCCCGGGACAGGGGTTCCACGAGCAGTACTTC | TRBV5-1 | TRBD1 | TRBJ2-7 | few
CASRMDSWRTDTQYF | TGTGCCAGCAGGATGGACTCGTGGCGAACAGATACGCAGTATTTT | TRBV7-9 | . | TRBJ2-3 | once
CASSYPSGTGGFYGYTF | TGCGCCAGCAGTTATCCCTCCGGGACAGGGGGCTTCTATGGCTACACCTTC | TRBV10-1 | TRBD1 | TRBJ1-2 | .
CAGGDLETQYF | TGTGCCGGGGGGGATTTGGAGACCCAGTACTTC | TRBV2 | TRBD2 | TRBJ2-5 | .
CASRGSGLATYEQYF | TGTGCCAGCAGGGGGTCGGGACTAGCGACCTACGAGCAGTACTTC | TRBV21-1 | . | TRBJ2-7 | .
CASSRMVGTATGELFF | TGTGCCAGCAGCCGAATGGTGGGGACTGCCACCGGGGAGCTGTTTTTT | TRBV7-8 | . | TRBJ2-2 | .
CASSFGTGSTEAFF | TGTGCCAGCAGTTTTGGGACAGGGAGCACTGAAGCTTTCTTT | TRBV27 | TRBD1 | TRBJ1-1 | few
CASSLIPTHLGEQYF | TGTGCCAGCAGCTTAATTCCGACCCACCTCGGGGAGCAGTACTTC | TRBV7-2 | . | TRBJ2-7 | .
CASSKKEGAYEQYF | TGTGCCAGCAGCAAGAAAGAGGGGGCCTACGAGCAGTACTTC | TRBV6-5 | . | TRBJ2-7 | .
CSVEIDRGEETQYF | TGCAGCGTTGAAATTGACAGGGGGGAAGAGACCCAGTACTTC | TRBV29-1 | TRBD1 | TRBJ2-5 | .
CASSPLNVRVGSPLHF | TGTGCCAGCTCACCACTGAACGTCCGGGTGGGTTCACCCCTCCACTTT | TRBV18 | . | TRBJ1-6 | .
CASSDRGRNEKLFF | TGTGCCAGCAGTGACAGGGGGCGCAATGAAAAACTGTTTTTT | TRBV2 | TRBD1 | TRBJ1-4 | .
CASRRTGSSYNEQFF | TGTGCCAGCAGACGCACAGGGAGCTCCTACAATGAGCAGTTCTTC | TRBV27 | . | TRBJ2-1 | .
CSVLQGAGGQPQHF | TGCAGCGTACTACAGGGGGCAGGAGGTCAGCCCCAGCATTTT | TRBV29-1 | TRBD1 | TRBJ1-5 | .
CASSELSTEAFF | TGTGCCAGCAGTGAGCTAAGCACTGAAGCTTTCTTT | TRBV25-1 | . | TRBJ1-1 | .
CATSSSSGSSTDTQYF | TGTGCCACCAGCAGTAGTAGCGGGAGTAGCACAGATACGCAGTATTTT | TRBV15 | TRBD2 | TRBJ2-3 | .
CALTLLGDPNYGYPF | TGTGCCCTGACCCTCCTCGGGGATCCTAACTATGGCTACCCCTTC | TRBV7-8 | . | TRBJ1-2 | few
CATSLARNTEAFF | TGTGCGACCTCCCTAGCAAGGAACACTGAAGCTTTCTTT | TRBV7-8 | . | TRBJ1-1 | .
CATTGRGLGTEAFF | TGTGCCACAACCGGGAGGGGGCTGGGAACTGAAGCTTTCTTT | TRBV7-9 | TRBD1 | TRBJ1-1 | .
CASSHQRGGGYGYTF | TGTGCCAGCAGCCACCAGCGCGGGGGGGGCTATGGCTACACCTTC | TRBV4-2 | . | TRBJ1-2 | few
CASSLALAGVGELFF | TGTGCCAGCAGCTTAGCACTAGCGGGTGTCGGGGAGCTGTTTTTT | TRBV7-6 | TRBD2 | TRBJ2-2 | .
CASNLGQFNQPQHF | TGTGCCAGCAATCTCGGACAGTTCAATCAGCCCCAGCATTTT | TRBV6-1 | . | TRBJ1-5 | .
CASSLEYPRANYGYTF | TGTGCCAGCAGCTTAGAATACCCTCGGGCTAACTATGGCTACACCTTC | TRBV11-2 | . | TRBJ1-2 | .
CASSALSGANVLTF | TGTGCCAGCAGCGCTTTGTCTGGGGCCAACGTCCTGACTTTC | TRBV9 | . | TRBJ2-6 | .
CSVGEGQGAFYNEQFF | TGCAGCGTTGGGGAAGGACAGGGGGCGTTCTACAATGAGCAGTTCTTC | TRBV29-1 | TRBD1 | TRBJ2-1 | .
CASSLRRGLAGGPSEQFF | TGCGCCAGCAGCTTACGCCGGGGACTAGCGGGAGGGCCGAGTGAGCAGTTCTTC | TRBV5-1 | TRBD2 | TRBJ2-1 | once
CASRAGRIRQETQYF | TGCGCCAGCAGGGCGGGACGAATTCGCCAAGAGACCCAGTACTTC | TRBV5-1 | . | TRBJ2-5 | few
CAIRGDRGIETQYF | TGTGCCATCAGGGGGGACAGGGGAATCGAGACCCAGTACTTC | TRBV10-3 | TRBD1 | TRBJ2-5 | .
CASSRTSGSRQEEQFF | TGCGCCAGCAGCCGGACTAGCGGGAGCAGACAGGAAGAGCAGTTCTTC | TRBV5-1 | TRBD2 | TRBJ2-1 | .
CASSYSRDRYTDTQYF | TGTGCCAGCAGTTACTCGCGGGACCGATACACAGATACGCAGTATTTT | TRBV6-5 | . | TRBJ2-3 | few
CASSLYSGRSYNEQFF | TGTGCCAGCAGCCTCTATAGCGGGAGGTCCTACAATGAGCAGTTCTTC | TRBV7-9 | TRBD2 | TRBJ2-1 | .
CASNEGLDDNEQFF | TGTGCCAGTAACGAGGGACTAGACGACAATGAGCAGTTCTTC | TRBV19 | TRBD2 | TRBJ2-1 | .
CASSLVRDTIYF | TGTGCCAGCAGCTTAGTTCGGGACACCATATATTTT | TRBV7-6 | . | TRBJ1-3 | .
CASSFTGHVYEQYF | TGTGCCAGCAGCTTTACAGGGCATGTCTACGAGCAGTACTTC | TRBV7-8 | . | TRBJ2-7 | .
CASSHRDRAEKLFF | TGTGCCAGCAGCCACCGGGACAGGGCCGAAAAACTGTTTTTT | TRBV4-2 | TRBD1 | TRBJ1-4 | .
CASSLGLGLAGDEQYF | TGCGCCAGCAGCTTGGGCCTTGGACTAGCGGGAGACGAGCAGTACTTC | TRBV5-1 | TRBD2 | TRBJ2-7 | .
CASSQDRTGVNFYEQYF | TGTGCCAGCAGCCAAGATCGAACCGGGGTGAATTTTTACGAGCAGTACTTC | TRBV4-2 | . | TRBJ2-7 | .
CASSKLGTGLAGGPFNEQFF | TGTGCCAGCAGCAAACTCGGGACAGGGCTAGCGGGAGGGCCCTTCAATGAGCAGTTCTTC | TRBV21-1 | . | TRBJ2-1 | .
CGQDPYNEQFF | TGTGGACAGGATCCCTACAATGAGCAGTTCTTC | TRBV7-9 | . | TRBJ2-1 | .
CASRDSGLPQETQYF | TGTGCCAGCAGGGATAGCGGGTTACCTCAAGAGACCCAGTACTTC | TRBV6-5 | TRBD2 | TRBJ2-5 | .
CASSLAGQIGNTIYF | TGCGCCAGCAGCTTGGCCGGACAGATTGGAAACACCATATATTTT | TRBV5-1 | . | TRBJ1-3 | few
CASSQERQQTSEQYF | TGTGCCAGCAGCCAAGAACGACAGCAAACCTCCGAGCAGTACTTC | TRBV14 | . | TRBJ2-7 | .
CASSSSGTDYGYTF | TGTGCCAGCAGCTCCTCCGGGACAGATTATGGCTACACCTTC | TRBV28 | TRBD1 | TRBJ1-2 | .
CAISVGLARYEQYF | TGTGCCATCAGTGTGGGTCTAGCGCGATACGAGCAGTACTTC | TRBV10-3 | . | TRBJ2-7 | once
CASRWGQGAPDEQFF | TGTGCCAGCAGATGGGGACAGGGGGCTCCCGATGAGCAGTTCTTC | TRBV7-9 | TRBD1 | TRBJ2-1 | .